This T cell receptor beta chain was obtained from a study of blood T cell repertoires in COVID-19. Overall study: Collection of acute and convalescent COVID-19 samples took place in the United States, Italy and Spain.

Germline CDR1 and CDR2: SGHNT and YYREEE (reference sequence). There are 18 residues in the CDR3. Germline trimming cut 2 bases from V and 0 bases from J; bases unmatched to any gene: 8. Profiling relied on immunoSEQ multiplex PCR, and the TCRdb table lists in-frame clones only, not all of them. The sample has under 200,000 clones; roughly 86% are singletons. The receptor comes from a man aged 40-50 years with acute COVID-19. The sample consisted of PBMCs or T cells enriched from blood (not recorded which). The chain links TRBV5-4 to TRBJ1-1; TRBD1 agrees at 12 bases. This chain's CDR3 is CASSFGGQGAWMNTEAFF. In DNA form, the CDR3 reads TGTGCCAGCAGCTTTGGGGGACAGGGGGCATGGATGAACACTGAAGCTTTCTTT.